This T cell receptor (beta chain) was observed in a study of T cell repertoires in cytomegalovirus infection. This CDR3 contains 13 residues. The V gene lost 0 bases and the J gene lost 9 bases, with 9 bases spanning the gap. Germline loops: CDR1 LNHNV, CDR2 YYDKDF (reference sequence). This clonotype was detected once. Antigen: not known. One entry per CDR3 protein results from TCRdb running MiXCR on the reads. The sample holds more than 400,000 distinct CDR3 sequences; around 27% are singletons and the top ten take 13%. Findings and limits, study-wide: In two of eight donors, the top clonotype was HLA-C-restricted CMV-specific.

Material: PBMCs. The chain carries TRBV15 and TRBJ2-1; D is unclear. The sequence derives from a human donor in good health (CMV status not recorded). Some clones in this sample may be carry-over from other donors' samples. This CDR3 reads CATSRDKLGEQFF. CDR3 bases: TGTGCCACCAGCAGAGACAAATTGGGTGAGCAGTTCTTC.